This T cell receptor beta chain comes out of a study of shared clonotypes between healthy human individuals. Study at large: Every donor yielded three CD4 naive, three CD4 memory, two CD8 naive and one CD8 memory plate.

Terminally differentiated effector memory CD45RA+ cells were excluded by CCR7 positive selection of CD45RO-negative cells. Profiled with immunoSEQ multiplex PCR; TCRdb holds only in-frame clones, not every one. The sample yields approximately 840,000 clones, 90% to 98% seen once. Germline CDR1 is MNHEY and CDR2 is SVGAGI. This CDR3 has 14 residues. After removal of 7 bases from V and 4 bases from J, the junction contained 8 bases not matched to a gene. The genes are TRBV6-5 and TRBJ1-1; 8 bases are a match to TRBD1. This TCR derives from a man aged 25-40 years in good health. Material: naive CD8+ T cells sorted from blood. The CDR3: CASNLYTGGTEAFF. The CDR3 DNA reads TGTGCCAGCAACCTGTACACAGGGGGCACTGAAGCTTTCTTT.